These 20 T cell receptor beta chains came from one sample sequenced in a study of control samples from healthy donors and cancer patients (dated by TCRdb to 2018 to 2021). Preparation of the library involved the immunoSEQ multiplex PCR assay. TCRdb holds this immuneACCESS table with in-frame rearrangements only. Some clones are missing; in checked studies, unresolved V genes explain under half, and the rest has no known cause. In all, the sample holds 80,000 to 100,000 clones, and 70% to 80% of those were seen once. The ten largest make up 8% to 11% of the sample. Sequences were obtained from blood. These receptors all come from a woman aged 25 to 39 in good health.

This clone was counted between two and nine times. The V gene is TRBV28, the J gene TRBJ1-5; D is undetermined. The CDR3 contains 18 residues. The V end lost 2 bases, the J end lost 5 bases, and 22 bases lay between the germline ends. Germline lookup yields CDR1 MDHEN and CDR2 SYDVKM. The CDR3 DNA sequence: TGTGCCAGCAGTTTAAGTTATGGTTTAGGTTCCGGTGATCAGCCCCAGCATTTT. Residues: CASSLSYGLGSGDQPQHF.

CDR3 sequence reads: CASSLSGGAPDTQYF. The CDR3 DNA reads TGCGCCAGCAGCTTGAGCGGGGGAGCCCCAGATACGCAGTATTTT. This chain links TRBV5-1 with TRBJ2-3; 8 bases line up with TRBD2. This CDR3 has 15 amino acids. Germline trimming cut 1 base from V and 4 bases from J; bases unmatched to any gene: 5. Germline V lookup: CDR1 SGHRS, CDR2 YFSETQ.

The CDR3 sequence is CASSDDRVSYEQYF. For the CDR3, the DNA is TGTGCCAGCAGTGACGACAGGGTTTCCTACGAGCAGTACTTC. This chain joins TRBV6-1 and TRBJ2-7; 7 bases map to TRBD1. V lost 3 bases, J lost 1 base, and 3 bases stayed unmatched. CDR1 is MNHNS and CDR2 is SASEGT in the germline V gene. The CDR3 sequence is 14 residues long.

The chain has TRBV5-1 and TRBJ1-2; a possible D gene is TRBD1 (5 bases). Trimming stripped 3 bases from V and 5 bases from J, with 20 bases between. Germline assignment: CDR1 SGHRS and CDR2 YFSETQ. This CDR3 has 16 residues. The CDR3 sequence is CASSYDPQASSYGYTF. The CDR3 DNA is TGCGCCAGCAGCTACGACCCACAGGCCAGTTCGTATGGCTACACCTTC.

This chain connects TRBV7-2 to TRBJ2-5; D may be TRBD1 or TRBD2 (5 bases each). The V end lost 5 bases, the J end lost 5 bases, and 12 bases lay between the germline ends. Germline V gene data show CDR1 as SGHTA and CDR2 as FQGNSA. The CDR3 spans 13 residues. The CDR3 here is CASSPGTVETQYF. For the CDR3, the DNA is TGTGCCAGCAGCCCCGGGACCGTTGAGACCCAGTACTTC. Full variable domain (outside the CDR3, taken from reference TRBV7-2 and TRBJ2-5): GAGVSQSPSNKVTEKGKDVELRCDPISGHTALYWYRQSLGQGLEFLIYFQGNSAPDKSGLPSDRFSAERTGGSVSTLTIQRTQQEDSAVYLCASSPGTVETQYFGPGTRLLVL.

The chain employs TRBV19 and TRBJ1-5, with TRBD1 matching over 8 bases. The CDR3 is 16 amino acids. Germline V gene sequence: CDR1 LNHDA, CDR2 SQIVND (reference sequence). With 6 bases clipped from V and 4 bases from J, the junction kept 11 bases outside the gene matches. The CDR3 nucleotides read TGTGCCAGTAGAAGCCTACAGGGGGACCTTAATCAGCCCCAGCATTTT. Translating gives CASRSLQGDLNQPQHF.

This chain joins TRBV12-5 and TRBJ2-2; TRBD2 might be the D (5 bases). The CDR3 spans 15 residues. Per germline, CDR1 LGHNT and CDR2 FRNRAP. Trimming removed 5 bases from V and 6 bases from J, with 16 bases in between. DNA of the CDR3: TGTGCTAGTGGTCCCCCCGGGATTGGGGCCGGGGAGCTGTTTTTT. This sequence encodes CASGPPGIGAGELFF.

The chain links TRBV7-9 to TRBJ1-5, with TRBD1 identical over 9 bases. The CDR3 has 15 amino acids. In germline, CDR1 is SEHNR, CDR2 FQNEAQ (reference sequence). J lost 7 bases, V lost 4 bases, and 8 bases had no gene match. This chain's CDR3 is CASSSDRGSGQPQHF. CDR3 nucleotides: TGTGCCAGCAGCTCGGACAGGGGCTCAGGGCAGCCCCAGCATTTT.

The V gene is TRBV16, the J gene TRBJ1-2, with TRBD1 matching over 9 bases. The CDR3 has 14 residues. Germline CDR1 and CDR2: KGHSY and FQNENV. Losses at the gene ends were 0 bases for V and 6 bases for J; bases not matched to a gene: 2. CDR3 nucleotides: TGTGCCAGCAGCCAATCCGGACAGGGGAATGGCTACACCTTC. It codes for CASSQSGQGNGYTF.

This chain joins TRBV14 and TRBJ1-3; tentatively, D is TRBD1 (5 bases). CDR1 and CDR2 (germline): SGHDN, FVKESK. This CDR3 has 17 residues. V was trimmed by 4 bases and J by 1 base, leaving 17 bases between them. The CDR3 sequence: CASSPLAGSQSGNTIYF. For the CDR3, the DNA is TGTGCCAGCAGCCCCCTTGCAGGGTCTCAATCTGGAAACACCATATATTTT.

This clone turned up a few times. V is TRBV24-1 and J is TRBJ2-2; D perhaps matches TRBD1 (5 bases). The germline V gene has CDR1 KGHDR and CDR2 SFDVKD. V was cut by 4 bases and J by 6 bases, with 17 bases left in between. The CDR3 is made up of 16 amino acids. The CDR3 spells CATSESRPGPPGELFF. CDR3 in DNA: TGTGCCACCAGTGAGTCAAGGCCAGGGCCCCCCGGGGAGCTGTTTTTT.

V is TRBV10-3 and J is TRBJ1-2, with unresolved D. The CDR3 has 14 amino acids. Germline V CDR1 and CDR2: ENHRY, SYGVKD. Trimming pared 1 base from V and 3 bases from J, leaving 9 bases between. The CDR3, as DNA: TGTGCCATCAGTGAGTTGCCCTGGGACTATGGCTACACCTTC. Amino acids: CAISELPWDYGYTF.

The genes are TRBV28 and TRBJ1-5; TRBD1 matches 7 bases. The J segment lost 6 bases and the V segment lost 6 bases, leaving 5 bases of the junction unmatched. The CDR3 is 13 amino acids. Per germline, CDR1 MDHEN and CDR2 SYDVKM. For the CDR3, the DNA is TGTGCCAGCAGACTCAGGGGGGCTCAGCCCCAGCATTTT. Amino acids: CASRLRGAQPQHF.

A word on this clone: Distinct nucleotide sequences in the sample also encode this CDR3. This chain links TRBV29-1 with TRBJ2-3; a weak D match, TRBD2 (6 bases). This CDR3 comprises 12 residues. Germline CDR1 reads SQVTM; CDR2 reads ANQGSEA. Trimming left V 4 bases short and J 1 base short, with 6 bases between. The CDR3, as DNA: TGCAGCGTTGGACTAGGCACAGATACGCAGTATTTT. This gives the protein CSVGLGTDTQYF.

The rearrangement joins TRBV5-8 to TRBJ2-3; 11 bases map to TRBD2. Trimming took 4 bases from V and 4 from J; bases not matched to a gene: 8. CDR3 length: 16 amino acids. The germline V gene has CDR1 SGHTS and CDR2 YDEGEE. For the CDR3, the DNA is TGTGCCAGCAGCATGTTTAGCGGGGGGGCCTCAGATACGCAGTATTTT. It specifies CASSMFSGGASDTQYF.

The rearrangement joins TRBV14 to TRBJ1-2, with D possibly matching TRBD1 (5 bases). The CDR3 length is 13 residues. From germline, CDR1 is SGHDN and CDR2 FVKESK. Trimming took 0 bases from V and 5 from J, leaving 7 bases between them. The CDR3 nucleotides read TGTGCCAGCAGCCAAGAAGGGGTATATGGCTACACCTTC. This sequence encodes CASSQEGVYGYTF.

This rearrangement joins TRBV5-4 to TRBJ2-2, with TRBD1 as a possible D gene (5 bases). This CDR3 has 16 residues. Trimming left V 2 bases short and J 3 bases short, with 14 bases between. From germline, CDR1 is SGHNT and CDR2 YYREEE (reference sequence). CDR3 region: CASSLPQGGYTGELFF. Written as DNA, the CDR3 is TGTGCCAGCAGCTTACCTCAGGGCGGATACACCGGGGAGCTGTTTTTT.

The chain is built from TRBV4-2 and TRBJ2-1, with 8 bases fitting TRBD1. Germline V gene sequence: CDR1 LGHNA, CDR2 YNFKEQ. Unmatched junction bases numbered 5, after V lost 0 bases and J lost 7 bases. The CDR3 has 15 amino acids. The CDR3 DNA reads TGTGCCAGCAGCCAAGATGGGACAGGCAGAAATGAGCAGTTCTTC. Translated: CASSQDGTGRNEQFF.

The chain joins TRBV10-1 to TRBJ2-1, with 7 bases identical to TRBD1. After removal of 7 bases from V and 0 bases from J, the junction contained 9 bases not matched to a gene. Germline values: CDR1 WNHNN, CDR2 SYGVQD (reference sequence). The length of the CDR3 is 16 residues. DNA of the CDR3: TGCGCCAGCATTTCGGCCGGGACAGACTCCTACAATGAGCAGTTCTTC. Amino acids: CASISAGTDSYNEQFF.

The chain links TRBV5-8 to TRBJ2-7; D not resolved. This CDR3 comprises 15 residues. Germline CDR1 and CDR2: SGHTS and YDEGEE. Deletions cut 0 bases from V and 3 bases from J, with 13 bases between. CDR3 nucleotide sequence: TGTGCCAGCAGCTTGGGGCAATCGGAAGGCTACGAGCAGTACTTC. Protein sequence: CASSLGQSEGYEQYF.